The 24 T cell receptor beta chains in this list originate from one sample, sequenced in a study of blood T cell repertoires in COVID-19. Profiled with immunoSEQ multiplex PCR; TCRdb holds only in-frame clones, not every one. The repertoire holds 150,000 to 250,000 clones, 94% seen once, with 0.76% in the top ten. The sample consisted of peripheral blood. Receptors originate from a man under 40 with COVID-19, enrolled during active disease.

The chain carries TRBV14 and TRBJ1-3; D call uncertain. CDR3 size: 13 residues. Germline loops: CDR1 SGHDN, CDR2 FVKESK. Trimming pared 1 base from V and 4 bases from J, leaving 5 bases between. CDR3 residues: CASSQGAGNTIYF. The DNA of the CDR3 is TGTGCCAGCAGCCAAGGGGCCGGAAACACCATATATTTT.

The CDR3 coding sequence is TGTGCCAGCAGTTATAGACTCCAGGGGTGGGGCGACACTGAAGCTTTCTTT. Its translation is CASSYRLQGWGDTEAFF. The V gene is TRBV5-4, the J gene TRBJ1-1; possible D gene TRBD1, 6 bases. V gave up 5 bases and J gave up 3 bases, with 23 bases separating them. Germline V gene lookup returns CDR1 SGHNT and CDR2 YYREEE (reference sequence). The CDR3 totals 17 residues.

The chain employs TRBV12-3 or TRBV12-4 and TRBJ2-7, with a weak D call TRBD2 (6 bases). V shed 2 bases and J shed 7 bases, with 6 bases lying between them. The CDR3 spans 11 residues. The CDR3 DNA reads TGTGCCAGCAGTTTACGGGGGGAGCAGTACTTC. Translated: CASSLRGEQYF.

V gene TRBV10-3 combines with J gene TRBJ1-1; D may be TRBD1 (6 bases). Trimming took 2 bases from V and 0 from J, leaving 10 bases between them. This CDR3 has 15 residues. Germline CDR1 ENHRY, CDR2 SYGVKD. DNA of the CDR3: TGTGCCATCAGTGAGGGGGACAAGATGAACACTGAAGCTTTCTTT. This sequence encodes CAISEGDKMNTEAFF.

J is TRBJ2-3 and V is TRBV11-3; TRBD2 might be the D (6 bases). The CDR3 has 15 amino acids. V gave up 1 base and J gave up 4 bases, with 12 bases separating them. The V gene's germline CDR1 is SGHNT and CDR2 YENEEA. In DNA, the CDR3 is TGTGCCAGCAGCTTAGCCCCGGGGGATTCAGATACGCAGTATTTT. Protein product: CASSLAPGDSDTQYF.

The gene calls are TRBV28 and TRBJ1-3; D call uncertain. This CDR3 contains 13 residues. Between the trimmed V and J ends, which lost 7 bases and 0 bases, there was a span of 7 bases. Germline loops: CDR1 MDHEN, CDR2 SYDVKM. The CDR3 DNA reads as TGTGCCAGCATGGCGGGCTCTGGAAACACCATATATTTT. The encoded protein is CASMAGSGNTIYF.

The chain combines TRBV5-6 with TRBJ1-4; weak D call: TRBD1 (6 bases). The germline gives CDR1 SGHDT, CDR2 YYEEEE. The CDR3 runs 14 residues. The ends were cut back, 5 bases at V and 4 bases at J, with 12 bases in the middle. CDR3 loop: CASRGGQLNEKLFF. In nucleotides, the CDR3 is TGTGCCAGCAGGGGTGGACAGCTTAATGAAAAACTGTTTTTT. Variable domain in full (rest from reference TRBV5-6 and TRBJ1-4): DAGVTQSPTHLIKTRGQQVTLRCSPKSGHDTVSWYQQALGQGPQFIFQYYEEEERQRGNFPDRFSGHQFPNYSSELNVNALLLGDSALYLCASRGGQLNEKLFFGSGTQLSVL.

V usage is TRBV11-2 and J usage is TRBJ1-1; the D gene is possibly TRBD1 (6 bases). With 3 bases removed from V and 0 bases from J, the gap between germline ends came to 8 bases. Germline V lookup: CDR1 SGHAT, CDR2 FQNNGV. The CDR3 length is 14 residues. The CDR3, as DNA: TGTGCCAGCAGCTTGGGACACCTGAACACTGAAGCTTTCTTT. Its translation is CASSLGHLNTEAFF.

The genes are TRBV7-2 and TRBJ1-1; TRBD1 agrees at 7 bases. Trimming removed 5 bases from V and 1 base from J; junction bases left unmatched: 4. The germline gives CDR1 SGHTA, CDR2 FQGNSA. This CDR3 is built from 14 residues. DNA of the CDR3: TGTGCCAGCAGCCCCGACAGGGAGAACACTGAAGCTTTCTTT. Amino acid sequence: CASSPDRENTEAFF.

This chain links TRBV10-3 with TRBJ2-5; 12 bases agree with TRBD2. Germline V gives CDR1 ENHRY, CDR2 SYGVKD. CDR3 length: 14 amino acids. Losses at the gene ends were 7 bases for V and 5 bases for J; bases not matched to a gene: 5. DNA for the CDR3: TGTGCCATCAAGCAGGGGACTAGCGGGGAGACCCAGTACTTC. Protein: CAIKQGTSGETQYF.

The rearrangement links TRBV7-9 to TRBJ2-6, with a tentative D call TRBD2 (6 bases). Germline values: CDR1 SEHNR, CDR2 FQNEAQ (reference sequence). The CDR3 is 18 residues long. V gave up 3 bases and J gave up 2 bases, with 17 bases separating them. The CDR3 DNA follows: TGTGCCAGCAGCTTCGATCCGGGGGTCATTGCTGGGGCCAACGTCCTGACTTTC. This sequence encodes CASSFDPGVIAGANVLTF.

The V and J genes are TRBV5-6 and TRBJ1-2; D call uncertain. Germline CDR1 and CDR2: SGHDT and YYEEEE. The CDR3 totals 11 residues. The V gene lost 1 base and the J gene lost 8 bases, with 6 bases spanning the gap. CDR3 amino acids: CASSLLEGYTF. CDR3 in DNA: TGTGCCAGCAGCTTGTTGGAGGGCTACACCTTC.

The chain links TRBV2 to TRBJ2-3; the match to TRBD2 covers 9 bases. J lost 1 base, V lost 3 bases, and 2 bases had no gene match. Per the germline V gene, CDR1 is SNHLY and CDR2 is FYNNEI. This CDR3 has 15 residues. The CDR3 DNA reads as TGTGCCAGCAGTGAGGAGCGGGGGGGCACAGATACGCAGTATTTT. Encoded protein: CASSEERGGTDTQYF.

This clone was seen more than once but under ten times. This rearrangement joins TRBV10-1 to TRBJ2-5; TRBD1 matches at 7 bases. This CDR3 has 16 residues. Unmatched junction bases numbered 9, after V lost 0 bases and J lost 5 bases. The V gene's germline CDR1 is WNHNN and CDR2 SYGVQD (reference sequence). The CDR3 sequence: CASSESRTGAFETQYF. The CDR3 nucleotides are TGCGCCAGCAGTGAGTCTAGGACAGGAGCTTTTGAGACCCAGTACTTC.

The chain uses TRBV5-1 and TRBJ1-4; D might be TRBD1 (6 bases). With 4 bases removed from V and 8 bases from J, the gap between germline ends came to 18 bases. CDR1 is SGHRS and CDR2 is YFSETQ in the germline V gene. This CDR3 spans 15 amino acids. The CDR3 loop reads CASSVSSGHFEKLFF. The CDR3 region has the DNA TGCGCCAGCAGCGTGTCCTCGGGACATTTCGAAAAACTGTTTTTT.

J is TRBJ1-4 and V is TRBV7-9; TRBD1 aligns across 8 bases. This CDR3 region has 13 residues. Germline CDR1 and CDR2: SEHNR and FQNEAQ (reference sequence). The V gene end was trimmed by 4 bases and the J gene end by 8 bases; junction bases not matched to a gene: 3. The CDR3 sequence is CASSSGQGEKLFF. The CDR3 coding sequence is TGTGCCAGCAGCTCAGGACAGGGAGAAAAACTGTTTTTT.

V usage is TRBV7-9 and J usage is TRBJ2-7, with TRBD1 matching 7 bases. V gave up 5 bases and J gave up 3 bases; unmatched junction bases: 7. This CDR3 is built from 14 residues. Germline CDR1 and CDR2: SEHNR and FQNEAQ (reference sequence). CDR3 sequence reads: CASSHRGGRYEQYF. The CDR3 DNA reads TGTGCCAGCAGCCACAGGGGTGGTCGCTACGAGCAGTACTTC.

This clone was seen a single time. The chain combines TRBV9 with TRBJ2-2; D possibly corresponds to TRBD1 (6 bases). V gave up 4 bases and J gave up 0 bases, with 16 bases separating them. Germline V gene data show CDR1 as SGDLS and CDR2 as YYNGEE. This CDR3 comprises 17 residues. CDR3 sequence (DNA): TGTGCCAGCAGCTACTTCCCCAGGGGCCCGAACACCGGGGAGCTGTTTTTT. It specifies CASSYFPRGPNTGELFF. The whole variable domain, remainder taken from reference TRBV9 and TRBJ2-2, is DSGVTQTPKHLITATGQRVTLRCSPRSGDLSVYWYQQSLDQGLQFLIQYYNGEERAKGNILERFSAQQFPDLHSELNLSSLELGDSALYFCASSYFPRGPNTGELFFGEGSRLTVL.

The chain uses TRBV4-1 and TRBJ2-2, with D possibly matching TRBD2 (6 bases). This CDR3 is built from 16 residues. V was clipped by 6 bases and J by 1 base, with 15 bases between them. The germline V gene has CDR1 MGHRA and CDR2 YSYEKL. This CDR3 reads CASRDYGTLNTGELFF. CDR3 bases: TGCGCCAGCAGGGACTACGGGACGTTGAACACCGGGGAGCTGTTTTTT.

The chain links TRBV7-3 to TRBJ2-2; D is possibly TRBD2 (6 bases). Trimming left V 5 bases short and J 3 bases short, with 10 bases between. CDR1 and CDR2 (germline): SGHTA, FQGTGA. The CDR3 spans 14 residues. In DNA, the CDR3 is TGTGCCAGCAGCCTTAGCGGTTACACCGGGGAGCTGTTTTTT. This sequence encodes CASSLSGYTGELFF.

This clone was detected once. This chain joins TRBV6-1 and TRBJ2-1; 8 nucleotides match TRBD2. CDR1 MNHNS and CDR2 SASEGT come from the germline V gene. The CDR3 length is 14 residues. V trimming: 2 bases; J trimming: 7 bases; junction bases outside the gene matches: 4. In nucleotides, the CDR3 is TGTGCCAGCAGTGAATGGCTAGCGGGTAATGAGCAGTTCTTC. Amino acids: CASSEWLAGNEQFF.

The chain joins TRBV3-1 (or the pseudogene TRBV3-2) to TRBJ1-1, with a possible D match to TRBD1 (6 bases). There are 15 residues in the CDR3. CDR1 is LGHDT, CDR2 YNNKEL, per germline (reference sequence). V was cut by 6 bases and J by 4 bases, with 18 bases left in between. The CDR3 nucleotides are TGTGCCAGCAGTCGAGGGAGGGGGTTGGCCACTGAAGCTTTCTTT. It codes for CASSRGRGLATEAFF.

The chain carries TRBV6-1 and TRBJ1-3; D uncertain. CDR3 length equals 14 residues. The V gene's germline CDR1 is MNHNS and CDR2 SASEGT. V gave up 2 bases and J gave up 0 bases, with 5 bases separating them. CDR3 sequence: CASSEIYSGNTIYF. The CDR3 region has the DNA TGTGCCAGCAGTGAAATCTACTCTGGAAACACCATATATTTT.

CDR3 residues: CASSDLSNQPQHF. CDR3 in DNA: TGTGCCAGCAGTGATCTCAGCAATCAGCCCCAGCATTTT. This sequence joins TRBV6-1 and TRBJ1-5; D call uncertain. CDR3 size: 13 residues. Trimming took off 3 bases at V and 1 base at J, with 4 bases between the two ends. Per the germline V gene, CDR1 is MNHNS and CDR2 is SASEGT.